The 2 T cell receptor beta chains in this list originate from one sample, sequenced in a study of OX40 agonist ivuxolimab in advanced cancers. The method was immunoSEQ multiplex PCR; TCRdb's version includes in-frame clones alone and lacks a portion of them. Among tens of thousands of clones listed, 80% to 95% were seen once. The sequenced sample was CD4+ or CD8+ T cells sorted from blood, obtained in a trial of the OX40 agonist ivuxolimab. All receptors come from an adult with an advanced solid tumor such as melanoma, head and neck, liver or kidney cancer.

V gene TRBV7-6 combines with J gene TRBJ2-5, with D possibly being TRBD1 (6 bases). The J call could be wrong; TRBJ2-7 is a better fit for the DNA end. The CDR3 has 14 amino acids. From germline, CDR1 is SGHVS and CDR2 FNYEAQ. The CDR3 bases are TGTGCCAGCAGCTTCGGCAGGGGATCCTACGAGCAGTACTTC. Translated, it gives CASSFGRGSYEQYF.

The chain is built from TRBV6-5 and TRBJ1-2; TRBD1 matches 10 bases. The CDR3 sequence is 15 residues long. Germline assignment: CDR1 MNHEY and CDR2 SVGAGI. After removal of 7 bases from V and 4 bases from J, the junction contained 9 bases not matched to a gene. In DNA, the CDR3 is TGTGCCAGCACCGAGGACAGGGGGAATCTCTATGGCTACACCTTC. Its protein product is CASTEDRGNLYGYTF.